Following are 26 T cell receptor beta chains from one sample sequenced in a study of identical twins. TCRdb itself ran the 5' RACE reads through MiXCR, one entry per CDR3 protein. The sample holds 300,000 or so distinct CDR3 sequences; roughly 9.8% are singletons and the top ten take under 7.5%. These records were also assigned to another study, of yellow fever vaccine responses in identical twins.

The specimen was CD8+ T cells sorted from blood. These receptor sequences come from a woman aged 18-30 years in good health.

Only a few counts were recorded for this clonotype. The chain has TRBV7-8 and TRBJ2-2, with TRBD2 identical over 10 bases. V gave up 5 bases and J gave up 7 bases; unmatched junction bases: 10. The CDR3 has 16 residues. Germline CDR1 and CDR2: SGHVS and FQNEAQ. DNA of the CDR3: TGTGCCAGCAGCATTACCCTAGCGGGAGTCAACGGGGAGCTGTTTTTT. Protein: CASSITLAGVNGELFF.

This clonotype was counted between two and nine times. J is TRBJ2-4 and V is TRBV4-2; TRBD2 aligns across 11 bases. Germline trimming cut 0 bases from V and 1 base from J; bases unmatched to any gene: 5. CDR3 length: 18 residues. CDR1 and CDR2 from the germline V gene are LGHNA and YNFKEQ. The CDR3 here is CASSQETSGVWAKNIQYF. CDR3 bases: TGTGCCAGCAGCCAAGAGACTAGCGGGGTGTGGGCCAAAAACATTCAGTACTTC.

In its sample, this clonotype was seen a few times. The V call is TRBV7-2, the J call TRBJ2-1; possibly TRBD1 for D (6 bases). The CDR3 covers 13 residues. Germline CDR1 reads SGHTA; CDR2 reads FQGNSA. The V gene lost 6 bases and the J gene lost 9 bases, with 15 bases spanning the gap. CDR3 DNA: TGTGCCAGCAGGTCCCTGGGGGCTGGTGAGCAGTTCTTC. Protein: CASRSLGAGEQFF.

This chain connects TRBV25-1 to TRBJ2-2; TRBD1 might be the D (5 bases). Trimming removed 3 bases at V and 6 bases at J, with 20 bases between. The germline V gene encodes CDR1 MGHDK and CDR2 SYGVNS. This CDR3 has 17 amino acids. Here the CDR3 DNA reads TGTGCCAGCAGTGATTTAAAGGGGCCCACAGTCGCCGGGGAGCTGTTTTTT. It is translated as CASSDLKGPTVAGELFF.

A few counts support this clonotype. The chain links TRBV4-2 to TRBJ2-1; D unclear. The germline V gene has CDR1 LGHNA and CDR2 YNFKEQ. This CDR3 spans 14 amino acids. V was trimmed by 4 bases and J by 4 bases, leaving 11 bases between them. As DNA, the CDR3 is TGTGCCAGCAGCCCCGGGCAGACTTACAATGAGCAGTTCTTC. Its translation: CASSPGQTYNEQFF.

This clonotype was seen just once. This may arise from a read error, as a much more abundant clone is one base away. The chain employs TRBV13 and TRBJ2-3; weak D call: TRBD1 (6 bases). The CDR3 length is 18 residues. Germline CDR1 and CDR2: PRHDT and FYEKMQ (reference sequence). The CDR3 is CTSSFVGLGAGSTDTQYF. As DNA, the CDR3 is TGTACCAGCAGCTTCGTCGGTTTGGGGGCCGGGTCCACAGATACGCAGTATTTT.

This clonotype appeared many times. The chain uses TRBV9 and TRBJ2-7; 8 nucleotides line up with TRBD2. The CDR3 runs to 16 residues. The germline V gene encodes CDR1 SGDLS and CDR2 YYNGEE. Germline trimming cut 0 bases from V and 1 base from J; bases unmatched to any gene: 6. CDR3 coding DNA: TGTGCCAGCAGCGTAGGATCGGGAGGGCCTTCCTACGAGCAGTACTTC. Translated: CASSVGSGGPSYEQYF.

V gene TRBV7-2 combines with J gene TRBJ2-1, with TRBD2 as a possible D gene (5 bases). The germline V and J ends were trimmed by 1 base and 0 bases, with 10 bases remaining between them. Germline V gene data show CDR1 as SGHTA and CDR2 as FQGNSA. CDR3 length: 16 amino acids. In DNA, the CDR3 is TGTGCCAGCAGCTTAGATGGTGGGAGCTCCTACAATGAGCAGTTCTTC. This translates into CASSLDGGSSYNEQFF.

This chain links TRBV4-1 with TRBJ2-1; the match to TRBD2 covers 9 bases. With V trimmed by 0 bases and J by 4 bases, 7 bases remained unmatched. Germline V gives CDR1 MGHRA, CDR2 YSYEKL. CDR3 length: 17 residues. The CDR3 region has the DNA TGCGCCAGCAGCCAAGATGTGGCGGGAGGGCCTTACAATGAGCAGTTCTTC. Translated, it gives CASSQDVAGGPYNEQFF.

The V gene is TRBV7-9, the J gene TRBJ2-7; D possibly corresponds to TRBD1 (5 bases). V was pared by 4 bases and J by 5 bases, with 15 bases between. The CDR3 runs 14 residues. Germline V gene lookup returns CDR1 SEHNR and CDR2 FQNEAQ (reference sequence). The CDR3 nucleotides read TGTGCCAGCAGCTCCACACCAGGGAACGACGAGCAGTACTTC. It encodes CASSSTPGNDEQYF. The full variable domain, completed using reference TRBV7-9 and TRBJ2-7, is DTGVSQNPRHKITKRGQNVTFRCDPISEHNRLYWYRQTLGQGPEFLTYFQNEAQLEKSRLLSDRFSAERPKGSFSTLEIQRTEQGDSAMYLCASSSTPGNDEQYFGPGTRLTVT.

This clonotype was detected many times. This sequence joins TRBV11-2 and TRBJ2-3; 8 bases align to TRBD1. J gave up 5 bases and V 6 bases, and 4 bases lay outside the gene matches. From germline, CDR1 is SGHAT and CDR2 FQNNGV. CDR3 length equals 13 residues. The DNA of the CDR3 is TGTGCCAGCAGGGCAGGGGGCGTAGATACGCAGTATTTT. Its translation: CASRAGGVDTQYF.

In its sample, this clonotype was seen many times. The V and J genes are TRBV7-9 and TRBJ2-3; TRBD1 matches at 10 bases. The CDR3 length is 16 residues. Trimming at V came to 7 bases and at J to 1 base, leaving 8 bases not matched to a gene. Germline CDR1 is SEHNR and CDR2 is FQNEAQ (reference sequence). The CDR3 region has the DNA TGTGCCAGCAACGACAGGGGGCGGAGAGGCACAGATACGCAGTATTTT. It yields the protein CASNDRGRRGTDTQYF.

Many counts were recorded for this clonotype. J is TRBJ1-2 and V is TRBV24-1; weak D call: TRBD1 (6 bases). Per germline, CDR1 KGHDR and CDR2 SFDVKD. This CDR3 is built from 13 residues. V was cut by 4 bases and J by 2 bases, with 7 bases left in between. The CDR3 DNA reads TGTGCCACCAGTGAGGGGACAAACTATGGCTACACCTTC. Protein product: CATSEGTNYGYTF.

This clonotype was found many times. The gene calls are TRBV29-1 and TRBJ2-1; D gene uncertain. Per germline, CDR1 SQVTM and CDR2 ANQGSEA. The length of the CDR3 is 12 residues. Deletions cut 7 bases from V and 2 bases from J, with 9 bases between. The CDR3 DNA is TGCAGCGCCGCCGGAACCTACAATGAGCAGTTCTTC. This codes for CSAAGTYNEQFF.

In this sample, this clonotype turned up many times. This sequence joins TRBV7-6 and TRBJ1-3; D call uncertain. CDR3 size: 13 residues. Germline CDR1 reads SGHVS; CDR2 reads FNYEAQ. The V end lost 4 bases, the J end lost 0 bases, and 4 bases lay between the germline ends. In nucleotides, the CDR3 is TGTGCCAGCAGCTGGGGCTCTGGAAACACCATATATTTT. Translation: CASSWGSGNTIYF.

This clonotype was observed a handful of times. For the CDR3, the DNA is TGTGCCAGCAGTTTAATCGGGAGCGGGACCCACAGCACAGATACGCAGTATTTT. Translated: CASSLIGSGTHSTDTQYF. V gene TRBV27 combines with J gene TRBJ2-3; 7 nucleotides match TRBD2. From germline, CDR1 is MNHEY and CDR2 SMNVEV (reference sequence). This CDR3 contains 18 residues. V shed 2 bases, J shed 0 bases, and the junction held 11 bases outside the gene matches.

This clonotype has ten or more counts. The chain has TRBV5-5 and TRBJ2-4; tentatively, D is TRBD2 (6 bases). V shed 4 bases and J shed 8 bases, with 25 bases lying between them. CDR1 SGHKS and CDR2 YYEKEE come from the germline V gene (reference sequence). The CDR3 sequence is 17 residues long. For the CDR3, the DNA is TGTGCCAGCAGCCCGGGCGTGGCGGGGATTCCCCGAGACATTCAGTACTTC. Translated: CASSPGVAGIPRDIQYF. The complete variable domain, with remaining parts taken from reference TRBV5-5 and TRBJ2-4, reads DAGVTQSPTHLIKTRGQQVTLRCSPISGHKSVSWYQQVLGQGPQFIFQYYEKEERGRGNFPDRFSARQFPNYSSELNVNALLLGDSALYLCASSPGVAGIPRDIQYFGAGTRLSVL.

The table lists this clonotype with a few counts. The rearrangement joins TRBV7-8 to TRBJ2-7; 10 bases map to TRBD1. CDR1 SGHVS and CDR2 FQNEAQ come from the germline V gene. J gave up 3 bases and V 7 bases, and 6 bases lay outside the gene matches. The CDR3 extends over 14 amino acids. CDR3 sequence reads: CASISTGGVYEQYF. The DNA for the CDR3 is TGTGCCAGCATCTCGACAGGGGGCGTCTACGAGCAGTACTTC.

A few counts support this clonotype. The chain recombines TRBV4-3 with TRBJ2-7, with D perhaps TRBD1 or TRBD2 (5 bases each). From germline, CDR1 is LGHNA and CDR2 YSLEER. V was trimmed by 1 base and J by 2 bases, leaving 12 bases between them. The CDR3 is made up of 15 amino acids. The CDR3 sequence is CASSQGTLGAYEQYF. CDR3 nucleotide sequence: TGCGCCAGCAGCCAAGGGACTCTAGGGGCCTACGAGCAGTACTTC.

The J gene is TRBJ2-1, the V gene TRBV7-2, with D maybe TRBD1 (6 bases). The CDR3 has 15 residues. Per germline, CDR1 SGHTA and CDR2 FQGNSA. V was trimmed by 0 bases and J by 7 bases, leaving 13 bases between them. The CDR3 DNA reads TGTGCCAGCAGCTTAGCTTTTACGACAGGAAATGAGCAGTTCTTC. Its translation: CASSLAFTTGNEQFF.

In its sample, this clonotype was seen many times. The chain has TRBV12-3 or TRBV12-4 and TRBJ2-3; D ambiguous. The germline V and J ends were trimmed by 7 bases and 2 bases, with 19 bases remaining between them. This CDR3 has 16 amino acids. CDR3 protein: CASNERNLLTTDTQYF. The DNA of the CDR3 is TGTGCCAGCAACGAACGGAATTTACTTACCACAGATACGCAGTATTTT.

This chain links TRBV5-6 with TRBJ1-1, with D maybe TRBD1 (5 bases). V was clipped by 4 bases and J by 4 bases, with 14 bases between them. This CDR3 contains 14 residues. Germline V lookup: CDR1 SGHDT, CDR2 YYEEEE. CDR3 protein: CASSGWGVGTEAFF. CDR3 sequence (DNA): TGTGCCAGCAGCGGGTGGGGGGTCGGCACTGAAGCTTTCTTT.

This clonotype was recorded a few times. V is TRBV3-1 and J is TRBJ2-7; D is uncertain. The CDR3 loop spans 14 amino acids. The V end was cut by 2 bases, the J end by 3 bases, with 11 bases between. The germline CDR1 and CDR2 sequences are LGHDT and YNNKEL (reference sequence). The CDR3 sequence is CASSQYPGGYEQYF. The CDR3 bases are TGTGCCAGCAGCCAATACCCGGGCGGCTACGAGCAGTACTTC.

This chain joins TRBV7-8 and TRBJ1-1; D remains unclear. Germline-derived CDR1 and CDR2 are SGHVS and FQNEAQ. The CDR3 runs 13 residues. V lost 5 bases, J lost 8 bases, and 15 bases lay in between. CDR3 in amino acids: CASSLGKSAEAFF. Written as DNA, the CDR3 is TGTGCCAGCAGCCTTGGGAAGTCGGCGGAAGCTTTCTTT. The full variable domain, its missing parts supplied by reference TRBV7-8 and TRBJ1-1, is GAGVSQSPRYKVAKRGQDVALRCDPISGHVSLFWYQQALGQGPEFLTYFQNEAQLDKSGLPSDRFFAERPEGSVSTLKIQRTQQEDSAVYLCASSLGKSAEAFFGQGTRLTVV.

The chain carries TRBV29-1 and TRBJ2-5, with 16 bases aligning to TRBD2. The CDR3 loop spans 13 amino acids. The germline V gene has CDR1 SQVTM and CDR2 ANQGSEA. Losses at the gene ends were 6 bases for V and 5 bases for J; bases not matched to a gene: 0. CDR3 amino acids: CSVGLAGGETQYF. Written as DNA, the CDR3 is TGCAGCGTGGGACTAGCGGGAGGGGAGACCCAGTACTTC.

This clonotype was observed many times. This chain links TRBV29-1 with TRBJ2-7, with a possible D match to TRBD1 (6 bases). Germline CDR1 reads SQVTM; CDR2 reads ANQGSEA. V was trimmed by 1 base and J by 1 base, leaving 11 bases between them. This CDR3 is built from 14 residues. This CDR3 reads CSVEGWGRSYEQYF. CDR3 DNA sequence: TGCAGCGTTGAAGGGTGGGGGCGATCCTACGAGCAGTACTTC.